Here is one T cell receptor (beta chain) with its context. Its antigen remains unknown. The record originates from a study of shared clonotypes between healthy human individuals. Looking at the study overall: Three CD4 naive, three CD4 memory, two CD8 naive and one CD8 memory plate were used per donor.

Positively selected for CCR7, the CD45RO-negative cells used as naive CD8 cells excluded terminally differentiated effector memory CD45RA+ cells. The CDR3 spans 14 residues. Deletions cut 2 bases from V and 8 bases from J, with 13 bases between. Germline lookup yields CDR1 MNHNY and CDR2 SVGAGI (reference sequence). Whole-study results and caveats: Shared across a few donors were roughly 4.7% of the naive CD4 clonotypes.

The repertoire was sequenced with immunoSEQ multiplex PCR; TCRdb's copy has only in-frame clones and lacks some. The sample records 1.5 million to 2.5 million clones, about 95% being singletons. Specimen: naive CD8+ T cells sorted from blood. V usage is TRBV6-6 and J usage is TRBJ2-1, with D hard to call. The origin of this receptor is a man between 18 and 29 years old in good health. The CDR3, as DNA: TGTGCCAGCAGTTACGTCAACGCTTGGGATGAGCAGTTCTTC. The encoded protein is CASSYVNAWDEQFF.